This TCR beta chain was captured in a study of T cells in Graves' hyperthyroidism and ophthalmopathy. Whole-study context: Peripheral blood samples were taken at initial diagnosis, prior to any treatment.

This clonotype came up a few times. Patients aged 18 to 65 had newly diagnosed hyperthyroidism that had lasted under 2 months. The sample of blood was obtained at first hyperthyroidism diagnosis (before any ophthalmopathy symptoms). Germline CDR1 is SGHRS and CDR2 is YFSETQ. V shed 4 bases and J shed 8 bases, with 12 bases lying between them. This CDR3 has 12 residues. There were TCR beta CDR3 regions amplified from RNA transcripts. During a first-round RT-PCR of the TCR CDR3, the HTBI primer set was used. TCRdb called the multiplex PCR reads again in MiXCR, with one record for every CDR3 protein. The sample includes 380,000 or so distinct CDR3 sequences, 13% seen only once; the top ten take around 21%.

This rearrangement joins TRBV5-1 to TRBJ1-1; no clear D gene. The sequencing sample was made of blood. The clonotype was recovered from a young man with Graves' hyperthyroidism that later progressed to Graves' ophthalmopathy. The CDR3 DNA follows: TGCGCCAGCAGCGTATACTCCGGGGAAGCTTTCTTT. This sequence encodes CASSVYSGEAFF.